The rows below give T cell receptor beta chains drawn from one sample of a study of beta chain features in type 1 diabetes. Sequenced by immunoSEQ multiplex PCR; TCRdb stores in-frame clones only, minus some. The repertoire holds about 260,000 clones, with around 24% as singletons. Sequenced input: naive CD4+ T cells from blood. These TCRs come from a woman between 25 and 40 years old with type 1 diabetes. CDR3s include the opening cysteine and the closing phenylalanine or tryptophan. A D gene is named only where the DNA matches it firmly. Size is stated for part of the rows, as once, few or many counts, or as a class when the clone is expanded.

d_gene: TRBD1
j_gene: TRBJ2-1
v_gene: TRBV10-3
abundance: few
CDR3aa: CAIGRTGEHDEQFF
CDR3nt: TGTGCCATAGGTAGGACAGGGGAACACGATGAGCAGTTCTTC

d_gene: NA
j_gene: TRBJ2-2
v_gene: TRBV11-1
abundance: NA
CDR3aa: CASSLDQGSTGELFF
CDR3nt: TGTGCCAGCAGCTTAGATCAGGGCAGCACCGGGGAGCTGTTTTTT

d_gene: TRBD1
j_gene: TRBJ2-7
v_gene: TRBV29-1
abundance: few
CDR3aa: CSVATGTGSYEQYF
CDR3nt: TGCAGCGTCGCAACTGGGACAGGGTCCTACGAGCAGTACTTC

d_gene: NA
j_gene: TRBJ1-2
v_gene: TRBV15
abundance: few
CDR3aa: CATSRQGNYGYTF
CDR3nt: TGTGCCACCAGCAGACAGGGAAACTATGGCTACACCTTC

d_gene: NA
j_gene: TRBJ1-1
v_gene: TRBV30
abundance: few
CDR3aa: CAWSVRGVRGTEAFF
CDR3nt: TGTGCCTGGAGTGTACGCGGGGTGAGGGGTACTGAAGCTTTCTTT

d_gene: NA
j_gene: TRBJ1-2
v_gene: TRBV5-1
abundance: few
CDR3aa: CASSLVREDGYTF
CDR3nt: TGCGCCAGCAGCTTGGTCAGGGAAGATGGCTACACCTTC

d_gene: NA
j_gene: TRBJ2-4
v_gene: TRBV5-1
abundance: few
CDR3aa: CASSLEGENIQYF
CDR3nt: TGCGCCAGCAGCTTGGAGGGGGAGAACATTCAGTACTTC

d_gene: NA
j_gene: TRBJ1-2
v_gene: TRBV9
abundance: few
CDR3aa: CASSVGAGGVDYGYTF
CDR3nt: TGTGCCAGCAGCGTAGGGGCGGGGGGAGTTGACTATGGCTACACCTTC

d_gene: TRBD2
j_gene: TRBJ2-4
v_gene: TRBV9
abundance: few
CDR3aa: CASSGAGTSGKVTKNIQYF
CDR3nt: TGTGCCAGCAGCGGAGCCGGGACTAGCGGGAAAGTAACCAAAAACATTCAGTACTTC

d_gene: NA
j_gene: TRBJ1-5
v_gene: TRBV13
abundance: few
CDR3aa: CASSLASNQPQHF
CDR3nt: TGTGCCAGCAGCTTAGCGAGTAATCAGCCCCAGCATTTT

d_gene: NA
j_gene: TRBJ2-1
v_gene: TRBV15
abundance: few
CDR3aa: CATSTFRETEQFF
CDR3nt: TGTGCCACCAGCACCTTTCGGGAGACTGAGCAGTTCTTC

d_gene: TRBD1
j_gene: TRBJ1-2
v_gene: TRBV7-3
abundance: NA
CDR3aa: CASSALPNAGQGTNYGYTF
CDR3nt: TGTGCCAGCAGCGCACTCCCGAACGCCGGACAGGGAACTAACTATGGCTACACCTTC

d_gene: TRBD1
j_gene: TRBJ2-7
v_gene: TRBV7-9
abundance: few
CDR3aa: CATKGQGAYEQYF
CDR3nt: TGTGCCACCAAAGGACAGGGCGCTTACGAGCAGTACTTC

d_gene: TRBD2
j_gene: TRBJ2-1
v_gene: TRBV7-3
abundance: NA
CDR3aa: CASSQSGSSYNEQFF
CDR3nt: TGTGCCAGCAGCCAAAGCGGGAGCTCCTACAATGAGCAGTTCTTC

d_gene: TRBD1
j_gene: TRBJ2-7
v_gene: TRBV23-1
abundance: few
CDR3aa: CASSRVSGTGNYEQYF
CDR3nt: TGCGCCAGCAGTCGGGTGTCCGGGACAGGGAACTACGAGCAGTACTTC